This record looks at one TCR beta chain sequence and its context. Everyone who took part was 18 to 89 years old, and they came from about two dozen US areas. With 4 bases clipped from V and 6 bases from J, the junction kept 6 bases outside the gene matches. Germline CDR1 LGHDT, CDR2 YNNKEL (reference sequence). This CDR3 region has 14 residues. This specimen belongs to a study of blood T cell repertoires in COVID-19. In the study overall: The United States, Italy and Spain provided the acute and convalescent COVID-19 samples.

Data came from immunoSEQ multiplex PCR; TCRdb stores just in-frame clones and leaves some out. The sample has 150,000 to 200,000 clones; less than 85% are singletons. This receptor was taken from a man aged 50-59 years who had recovered from COVID-19. J is TRBJ2-7 and V is TRBV3-1 (or the pseudogene TRBV3-2); 10 nucleotides agree with TRBD2. The sample was PBMCs or T cells enriched from blood (not recorded which). CDR3 nucleotides: TGTGCCAGCAGCCCCAGCGGGGGGGCGGTCGAGCAGTACTTC. It yields the protein CASSPSGGAVEQYF.